A single sample is the source of the 31 T cell receptor beta chains below, sequenced in a study of shared clonotypes between healthy human individuals. Only in-frame clones appear in the TCRdb table, and some are missing; sequencing was by immunoSEQ multiplex PCR. The repertoire consists of approximately 720,000 clones, with about three quarters occurring once and the leading ten covering around 1.8%. The sample consisted of memory CD4+ T cells sorted from blood. Subset described: CD45RA-negative fraction. These receptors originate from a woman between 25 and 40 years old in good health.

The rearrangement joins TRBV18 to TRBJ2-1; 10 nucleotides align to TRBD2. Germline CDR1 is KGHSH and CDR2 is LQKENI. The CDR3 is 18 amino acids. Trimming cost V 5 bases and J 5 bases; bases outside gene matches: 15. As DNA, the CDR3 is TGTGCCAGCTCATTTTATTCTAGCGGGAGTCGATGGGACAATGAGCAGTTCTTC. Its protein is CASSFYSSGSRWDNEQFF.

The V and J genes are TRBV28 and TRBJ2-3, with 9 bases aligning to TRBD2. The CDR3 is 16 amino acids. Germline CDR1 reads MDHEN; CDR2 reads SYDVKM. Trimming took 6 bases from V and 2 from J; bases not matched to a gene: 9. In DNA form, the CDR3 reads TGTGCCAGCAGCGGGCTAGCGGGATCCCCCACAGATACGCAGTATTTT. Translated, it gives CASSGLAGSPTDTQYF.

This chain connects TRBV14 to TRBJ2-5, with D possibly TRBD1 on 6 matching bases. Germline lookup yields CDR1 SGHDN and CDR2 FVKESK. This CDR3 has 19 amino acids. Trimming shortened V by 5 bases and J by 2 bases, and 27 bases separated the two germline ends. In nucleotides, the CDR3 is TGTGCCAGCAGCAAAAGACGAATTACAGGGTTGTTGCCTCAAGAGACCCAGTACTTC. It encodes CASSKRRITGLLPQETQYF.

The chain carries TRBV9 and TRBJ2-3; D is unresolved. The CDR3 has 12 residues. Per germline, CDR1 SGDLS and CDR2 YYNGEE. The V end lost 0 bases, the J end lost 7 bases, and 6 bases lay between the germline ends. The CDR3 bases are TGTGCCAGCAGCGTAGAAGCAAATACGCAGTATTTT. Residues: CASSVEANTQYF.

This clone has a single count. The gene calls are TRBV5-1 and TRBJ2-5, with TRBD2 as a possible D gene (6 bases). The germline gives CDR1 SGHRS, CDR2 YFSETQ. V dropped 5 bases and J dropped 5 bases, with 10 bases sitting between them. CDR3 length: 12 residues. CDR3 loop: CASRAEGETQYF. The CDR3 DNA sequence: TGCGCCAGCAGAGCGGAGGGGGAGACCCAGTACTTC. The whole variable domain, filled in from reference TRBV5-1 and TRBJ2-5, reads KAGVTQTPRYLIKTRGQQVTLSCSPISGHRSVSWYQQTPGQGLQFLFEYFSETQRNKGNFPGRFSGRQFSNSRSEMNVSTLELGDSALYLCASRAEGETQYFGPGTRLLVL.

This chain connects TRBV21-1 to TRBJ1-1; the table names TRBD1, a call not compared with the DNA. TRBV21-1 is flagged as a pseudogene. This CDR3 has 16 amino acids. CDR3 region: CASSKGPRGMNTEAFF. The CDR3 coding sequence is TGTGCCAGCAGCAAAGGACCCAGGGGGATGAACACTGAAGCTTTCTTT.

The chain links TRBV27 to TRBJ1-1; D remains unclear. V gave up 5 bases and J gave up 1 base, with 11 bases separating them. Germline CDR1 and CDR2: MNHEY and SMNVEV (reference sequence). There are 14 residues in the CDR3. CDR3 in amino acids: CASSLLHPNTEAFF. For the CDR3, the DNA is TGTGCCAGCAGTCTTCTCCATCCGAACACTGAAGCTTTCTTT.

The genes are TRBV6-5 and TRBJ1-3; 10 bases line up with TRBD1. The CDR3 loop spans 15 amino acids. Germline CDR1 is MNHEY and CDR2 is SVGAGI. The V gene end was trimmed by 2 bases and the J gene end by 2 bases; junction bases not matched to a gene: 0. The CDR3 sequence: CASSYDRGPGNTIYF. The CDR3 DNA sequence: TGTGCCAGCAGTTACGACAGGGGGCCTGGAAACACCATATATTTT.

J is TRBJ2-3 and V is TRBV29-1; 12 positions agree with TRBD1. The junction had 5 bases not matched to a gene; V was cut back by 5 bases and J by 5 bases. The germline gives CDR1 SQVTM, CDR2 ANQGSEA. This CDR3 has 14 amino acids. CDR3 loop: CSVSGQGAQDTQYF. The CDR3 DNA sequence: TGCAGCGTTTCGGGACAGGGGGCACAAGATACGCAGTATTTT.

The table lists this clone with a few counts. The rearrangement links TRBV6-1 to TRBJ1-5; perhaps TRBD1 as D (5 bases). The CDR3 sequence is 13 residues long. Germline CDR1 reads MNHNS; CDR2 reads SASEGT. The V gene lost 5 bases and the J gene lost 5 bases, with 10 bases spanning the gap. In nucleotides, the CDR3 is TGTGCCAGCAGTCCTCAGGGAGATCAGCCCCAGCATTTT. Residues: CASSPQGDQPQHF.

V is TRBV20-1 and J is TRBJ2-7; D not certain. The germline CDR1 and CDR2 sequences are DFQATT and SNEGSKA (reference sequence). V was trimmed by 2 bases and J by 4 bases, leaving 6 bases between them. The CDR3 runs to 11 residues. The CDR3 spells CSARPRYEQYF. The DNA of the CDR3 is TGCAGTGCTAGACCTCGTTACGAGCAGTACTTC.

The gene calls are TRBV5-1 and TRBJ2-7; TRBD1 aligns across 7 bases. Unmatched junction bases numbered 15, after V lost 4 bases and J lost 2 bases. CDR3 length equals 17 residues. Per the germline V gene, CDR1 is SGHRS and CDR2 is YFSETQ. The CDR3 here is CASSTRTQTGAAYEQYF. DNA of the CDR3: TGCGCCAGCAGCACCAGGACGCAAACAGGGGCGGCCTACGAGCAGTACTTC.

V and J are TRBV18 and TRBJ1-1; weak D call: TRBD1 (5 bases). Germline V gene data show CDR1 as KGHSH and CDR2 as LQKENI. This CDR3 has 15 amino acids. The V end lost 8 bases, the J end lost 3 bases, and 19 bases lay between the germline ends. CDR3 protein: CASQPGARQDTEAFF. In nucleotides, the CDR3 is TGTGCCAGCCAGCCCGGGGCGCGTCAGGACACTGAAGCTTTCTTT.

Comment on this clone: The same CDR3 also results from other DNA sequences found in this sample. The V and J genes are TRBV5-1 and TRBJ2-1, with TRBD1 as a possible D gene (5 bases). The CDR3 spans 15 residues. Trimming stripped 0 bases from V and 1 base from J, with 8 bases between. Germline assignment: CDR1 SGHRS and CDR2 YFSETQ. CDR3 nucleotide sequence: TGCGCCAGCAGCTTGGACTCAGGGTCCTACAATGAGCAGTTCTTC. This sequence encodes CASSLDSGSYNEQFF. Using reference TRBV5-1 and TRBJ2-1 for the parts outside the CDR3, the full variable domain is KAGVTQTPRYLIKTRGQQVTLSCSPISGHRSVSWYQQTPGQGLQFLFEYFSETQRNKGNFPGRFSGRQFSNSRSEMNVSTLELGDSALYLCASSLDSGSYNEQFFGPGTRLTVL.

This clone was seen only a few times. This chain joins TRBV10-3 and TRBJ2-5, with no clear D. CDR1 and CDR2 (germline): ENHRY, SYGVKD. The CDR3 loop spans 12 amino acids. V was pared by 2 bases and J by 2 bases, with 3 bases between. The CDR3 nucleotides read TGTGCCATCAGTGAGCTTCAAGAGACCCAGTACTTC. This sequence encodes CAISELQETQYF.

This clone was seen only once. The gene calls are TRBV19 and TRBJ2-2; weak D call: TRBD1 (6 bases). V lost 3 bases to trimming and J lost 2 bases, with 16 bases between them. Looked up from germline, CDR1 is LNHDA and CDR2 is SQIVND (reference sequence). The CDR3 is 17 residues long. The CDR3 bases are TGTGCCAGTAGTATCAAAAGAGGGACATTCAACACCGGGGAGCTGTTTTTT. Translation gives CASSIKRGTFNTGELFF.

This clone was observed many times. The chain employs TRBV20-1 and TRBJ1-1; the D is unclear. The CDR3 is 10 amino acids. The germline gives CDR1 DFQATT, CDR2 SNEGSKA (reference sequence). Between the trimmed V and J ends, which lost 4 bases and 8 bases, there was a span of 8 bases. The CDR3 DNA reads TGCAGTGCTATTAAGGTGGAAGCTTTCTTT. Residues: CSAIKVEAFF.

This chain links TRBV10-1 with TRBJ2-3; possible D gene TRBD2, 6 bases. V was shortened by 11 bases and J by 1 base, with 16 bases between the two germline ends. The CDR3 length is 14 residues. Germline V gives CDR1 WNHNN, CDR2 SYGVQD (reference sequence). The CDR3 sequence: CAQGLAFGTDTQYF. CDR3 coding DNA: TGCGCCCAGGGTCTAGCGTTCGGCACAGATACGCAGTATTTT.

The V call is TRBV5-1, the J call TRBJ1-1; D remains ambiguous. The CDR3 spans 14 residues. CDR1 and CDR2 (germline): SGHRS, YFSETQ. V lost 0 bases and J 0 bases, leaving 6 bases between the germline ends. This chain's CDR3 is CASSLVDLNTEAFF. In DNA form, the CDR3 reads TGCGCCAGCAGCTTGGTCGATCTGAACACTGAAGCTTTCTTT.

This clone has a handful of counts. The chain employs TRBV10-1 and TRBJ2-2, with 10 bases matching TRBD2. This CDR3 contains 14 residues. The ends lost 5 bases at V and 6 bases at J; junction bases unmatched: 3. Germline loops: CDR1 WNHNN, CDR2 SYGVQD (reference sequence). DNA for the CDR3: TGCGCCAGCAGTCAGCTAGCGGGAGCCGGGGAGCTGTTTTTT. It is translated as CASSQLAGAGELFF.

The chain has TRBV28 and TRBJ1-2; D is undetermined. CDR3 length equals 13 residues. The germline CDR1 and CDR2 sequences are MDHEN and SYDVKM. V was trimmed by 7 bases and J by 8 bases, leaving 17 bases between them. The CDR3 spells CASTESKARGYTF. CDR3 coding DNA: TGTGCCAGCACCGAATCAAAGGCGCGGGGCTACACCTTC.

The V gene is TRBV27, the J gene TRBJ2-6; D remains unclear. V shed 10 bases and J shed 1 base, with 8 bases lying between them. Germline V gives CDR1 MNHEY, CDR2 SMNVEV (reference sequence). This CDR3 is built from 13 residues. CDR3 bases: TGTGCCACCAAGTTGTCTGGGGCCAACGTCCTGACTTTC. Amino acid sequence: CATKLSGANVLTF.

This chain links TRBV2 with TRBJ2-2, with TRBD2 matching over 13 bases. Germline CDR1 is SNHLY and CDR2 is FYNNEI. The V gene end was trimmed by 6 bases and the J gene end by 8 bases; junction bases not matched to a gene: 9. The CDR3 totals 16 residues. The CDR3 DNA follows: TGTGCCAGCAGCCAGGGACTAGCGGGGAGAGGGGGGGAGCTGTTTTTT. Its translation: CASSQGLAGRGGELFF.

This clone was seen a few times. The chain uses TRBV15 and TRBJ2-7; D perhaps matches TRBD2 (6 bases). Germline V gene sequence: CDR1 LNHNV, CDR2 YYDKDF (reference sequence). The CDR3 totals 14 residues. Trimming stripped 3 bases from V and 6 bases from J, with 15 bases between. The CDR3 DNA is TGTGCCACCAGCAGGCCGGGGGAGTGGGTCGAGCAGTACTTC. Its protein product is CATSRPGEWVEQYF. Filled out from reference TRBV15 and TRBJ2-7, the complete variable domain reads DAMVIQNPRYQVTQFGKPVTLSCSQTLNHNVMYWYQQKSSQAPKLLFHYYDKDFNNEADTPDNFQSRRPNTSFCFLDIRSPGLGDTAMYLCATSRPGEWVEQYFGPGTRLTVT.

V gene TRBV10-2 combines with J gene TRBJ1-1; unclear D gene. The CDR3 is made up of 12 amino acids. From germline, CDR1 is WSHSY and CDR2 SAAADI. Trimming shortened V by 4 bases and J by 4 bases, and 7 bases separated the two germline ends. The CDR3 DNA is TGCGCCAGCAGTGCGCAGTTCACTGAAGCTTTCTTT. It is translated as CASSAQFTEAFF.

The chain joins TRBV6-6 to TRBJ2-5; a possible D gene is TRBD1 (5 bases). Germline CDR1 reads MNHNY; CDR2 reads SVGAGI (reference sequence). Trimming removed 2 bases from V and 2 bases from J, with 12 bases in between. This CDR3 region has 15 residues. The chain's CDR3 is CASSYGDDSQETQYF. CDR3 bases: TGTGCCAGCAGTTACGGAGACGACAGTCAAGAGACCCAGTACTTC.

The chain recombines TRBV5-4 with TRBJ2-7; maybe TRBD2 (5 bases). The CDR3 loop spans 13 amino acids. Trimming left V 7 bases short and J 5 bases short, with 16 bases between. In germline, CDR1 is SGHNT, CDR2 YYREEE (reference sequence). In DNA form, the CDR3 reads TGTGCCAGCGGGGAGAGGGCGTTCCACGAGCAGTACTTC. Its translation: CASGERAFHEQYF.

The genes are TRBV27 and TRBJ1-2, with D unclear. Germline assignment: CDR1 MNHEY and CDR2 SMNVEV (reference sequence). Trimming removed 1 base at V and 4 bases at J, with 4 bases between. This CDR3 spans 12 amino acids. The CDR3 is CASSLLGYGYTF. The CDR3 nucleotides are TGTGCCAGCAGTTTATTGGGCTATGGCTACACCTTC.

This clone appeared a few times. The V call is TRBV7-8, the J call TRBJ2-1; no firm D call. Germline V gene data show CDR1 as SGHVS and CDR2 as FQNEAQ. Deletions cut 0 bases from V and 9 bases from J, with 12 bases between. The CDR3 consists of 14 residues. CDR3: CASSLAARVREQFF. DNA of the CDR3: TGTGCCAGCAGCTTAGCAGCCCGTGTCCGTGAGCAGTTCTTC. Variable domain in full (rest from reference TRBV7-8 and TRBJ2-1): GAGVSQSPRYKVAKRGQDVALRCDPISGHVSLFWYQQALGQGPEFLTYFQNEAQLDKSGLPSDRFFAERPEGSVSTLKIQRTQQEDSAVYLCASSLAARVREQFFGPGTRLTVL.

The chain employs TRBV7-2 and TRBJ2-7, with TRBD2 as a possible D gene (6 bases). V dropped 5 bases and J dropped 1 base, with 15 bases sitting between them. CDR1 SGHTA and CDR2 FQGNSA come from the germline V gene. CDR3 size: 15 residues. CDR3 region: CASSMPTGGSYEQYF. In DNA, the CDR3 is TGTGCCAGCAGCATGCCCACCGGGGGATCCTACGAGCAGTACTTC.

The rearrangement joins TRBV28 to TRBJ1-1, with D hard to call. Trimming stripped 4 bases from V and 1 base from J, with 13 bases between. Germline loops: CDR1 MDHEN, CDR2 SYDVKM. The CDR3 length is 15 residues. The DNA for the CDR3 is TGTGCCAGCAGTTCTCCCTTGGGAGGGAACACTGAAGCTTTCTTT. Translation gives CASSSPLGGNTEAFF.